This TCR beta chain was captured in a study of blood T cell repertoires in COVID-19. In the original analysis: Reference gene primer amplification in the assay estimated nucleated cell counts. TCRdb keeps only in-frame clones here, not all; method: immunoSEQ multiplex PCR. D and trimming come from the DNA, and the V and J calls and clone size come from that table. The data hold about 670,000 clones, with around 90% observed a single time. Germline assignment: CDR1 SGHVS and CDR2 FNYEAQ. The CDR3 covers 16 residues. Trimming stripped 1 base from V and 4 bases from J, with 16 bases between. This clonotype was sampled from a woman between 18 and 29 years old with acute or convalescent COVID-19. The rearrangement joins TRBV7-6 to TRBJ1-1; D might be TRBD1 (5 bases). The material sequenced was peripheral blood. The CDR3 spells CASSLGGLGGTTEAFF. The CDR3, as DNA: TGTGCCAGCAGCTTAGGGGGCCTGGGAGGGACCACTGAAGCTTTCTTT.